This T cell receptor (beta chain) was captured in a study of T cells in Graves' hyperthyroidism and ophthalmopathy (dated by TCRdb to about 2019). Looking at the study overall: Peripheral blood samples were taken at the time of initial diagnosis, prior to any treatment. To identify TCR V-J signatures that set the groups apart, the researchers used a discovery cohort of more than 95 patients, made up of approximately 43 with Graves' ophthalmopathy and about 59 with stable Graves' hyperthyroidism. Prospective prediction of ophthalmopathy was tested in an independent validation cohort of approximately 19 hyperthyroidism patients and around 16 patients who later progressed to ophthalmopathy. The 95 to 100 discovery patients were randomly divided into training and test sets at a 7:3 ratio. The study also compared thyroid tissue and blood T-cell repertoires from several Graves' hyperthyroidism patients. Following sampling, methimazole starting at 30 mg daily was given to hyperthyroidism patients, and high-dose intravenous methylprednisolone was given to ophthalmopathy patients. The paper reports TCR Vbeta CDR3 sequencing of 135 peripheral blood samples: approximately 41 ophthalmopathy, fewer than 85 hyperthyroidism and approximately 17 progressor patients. What the research found in general, with its limitations: Sample size was not statistically predetermined, and blinding of investigators to group allocation was not performed. A 13 V-J signature model separated ophthalmopathy from stable hyperthyroidism, with approximately 87% sensitivity and about 81% specificity in cross-validation and 80%/75% in testing. Most expanded thyroid clonotypes (frequency above 0.001) were also detected in blood, a finding suggesting that blood repertoires may reflect thyroid immune responses. In validation, progression to ophthalmopathy was predicted by the model with 65% to 71% sensitivity and around 76% specificity, a median of approximately 6.5 months before onset.

The TCR beta CDR3 regions were amplified from RNA transcripts. The first round of RT-PCR for the TCR CDR3 was performed with the HTBI primer set and the Qiagen OneStep RT-PCR kit. A second multiplex PCR round built the libraries, followed by size selection and purification. Sequencing of the libraries was done on an Illumina HiSeq2000 using paired-end 100 bp reads. As for the original processing: SOAPnuke was used to process the raw data, throwing out any read that contained adapters or uncalled bases, had a mean Phred below 15, or lacked an exact constant-primer or identifier match. High-quality paired reads were merged using COPE v1.2.5, and each unique nucleotide sequence was defined as a clonotype. MiTCR v1.1 was used to align clonotypes to the IMGT TRBV, TRBD and TRBJ reference segments. The analysis included only V-J combinations with a frequency above 0.0001, which together covered more than 98% of the repertoires. A TCS score was defined as the ratio of F50 (clonal expansion) to E x V (chaos), with BLOSUM62-based TCRdist applied between CDR3 peptides within each V-J. Welch's t-statistics and random forest reduced roughly 530 V-J features to roughly 13, which were used in a naive Bayes classifier (R e1071). The public sequencing data were trimmed at Q25 with fastp and processed into clonotypes with MiXCR by TCRdb, which kept only in-frame beta chains. Entries are consolidated by CDR3 protein sequence, retaining the most common genes and DNA. The V and J calls were not made by the authors but by TCRdb's processing. The sample yields hundreds of thousands of distinct CDR3 sequences; around 15% were counted once. The ten largest clones capture under 15% of the sample.

Moderately to severely active disease, a Clinical Activity Score of at least 3, a NOSPECS grade of at least 4, and a duration under 3 months were present in ophthalmopathy patients. Any patient with an uncontrolled infection, another autoimmune disease, pregnancy or lactation was excluded. Diagnoses were based on clinical symptoms, serum thyroxine and TRAb, thyroid ultrasound and orbital computed tomography. Ficoll-Paque density gradient centrifugation was used to isolate PBMCs from 8 to 10 ml of fresh peripheral blood. Trizol reagent was used to extract total RNA, and RNA quality was then checked on an Agilent 2100 Bioanalyzer. This clonotype was recorded at least ten times. What antigen it recognizes has not been identified. No much larger clonotype is one base removed from it; base qualities were not supplied. Trimming takes 6 bases from V and 2 bases from J, and the germline ends sit 10 bases apart. CDR1 and CDR2 are read off the germline V gene (reference sequence) as SEHNR and FQNEAQ. There are 13 amino acids in the CDR3, from cysteine to phenylalanine inclusive. Kept here is only the CDR3 DNA, which spans 39 bases and is read in frame from base 1.

Input material: blood. The sequence is built from TRBV7-9 and TRBJ2-5; TRBD2 is a weak D gene call, 6 bases matching. The TCR comes from a woman between 45 and 60 years old with Graves' ophthalmopathy. DNA sequence: TGTGCCAGCAGTTTTGGAGGGCAAGAGACCCAGTACTTC. It is translated as CASSFGGQETQYF. The full variable domain, completed from the reference TRBV7-9 and TRBJ2-5 proteins outside the CDR3, reads DTGVSQNPRHKITKRGQNVTFRCDPISEHNRLYWYRQTLGQGPEFLTYFQNEAQLEKSRLLSDRFSAERPKGSFSTLEIQRTEQGDSAMYLCASSFGGQETQYFGPGTRLLVL.